This entry concerns a single T cell receptor (beta chain). Antigen: not known. Given a much more abundant clone one base away, this may be a read error. The genomic DNA TCR beta CDR3 region underwent two rounds of multiplex PCR. Specific primers for each TRBV and TRBJ gene were what first-round PCR used. The second round, a PCR step, used universal primers. TCRdb re-derived calls from the multiplex PCR reads in MiXCR, one entry per CDR3 protein. This table holds about 51,000 distinct CDR3 sequences, roughly 35% found once. This specimen belongs to a study of prognosis after radiotherapy for stage I lung cancer. Background on the study: Tumor types were squamous cell carcinoma in over 5 patients, adenocarcinoma in 11 to 12.

This CDR3 is built from 18 residues. Per the germline V gene, CDR1 is SGHRS and CDR2 is YFSETQ. Trimming at V came to 0 bases and at J to 3 bases, leaving 15 bases not matched to a gene. Study findings and constraints: Gene usage of TRBV and TRBJ reportedly differed between patients with and without metastases.

Disease was node-negative on CT and PET/CT in all patients; none had prior chemotherapy, radiotherapy or other malignancies. V and J are TRBV5-1 and TRBJ2-7; 7 bases map to TRBD1. The sequencing used PBMCs, collected before or after stereotactic body radiation therapy (not recorded which). This clonotype was sampled from a donor aged 50 or older with non-small cell lung cancer. The CDR3 DNA reads TGCGCCAGCAGCTTGGGTTCCAGGGGGACGAAGTACGACTACGAGCAGTACTTC. Translation: CASSLGSRGTKYDYEQYF.